These T cell receptor beta chains were read from a single sample in a study of chemoradiotherapy in HPV16-positive cancers. Assay: immunoSEQ multiplex PCR; the TCRdb copy retains only in-frame clones and omits some. In the table there are 25,000 to 40,000 clones, approximately 88% of which are singletons. The sequenced sample was blood, obtained from a patient who underwent chemoradiotherapy. Source of these receptors: a human donor with HPV-associated anogenital cancer. The CDR3 runs from the conserved cysteine through the conserved F or W. The order of the fields is clone size, V gene, J gene, D gene, CDR3 DNA, CDR3 protein. A D gene is named only where the DNA matches it firmly. Clone sizes are given selectively: once, few, many, or a class where the clone is expanded.

clone size: -
V gene: TRBV4-2
J gene: TRBJ1-2
D gene: -
CDR3 DNA: TGTGCCAGCAGCCAAGGTCCAGACAACTATGGCTACACCTTC
CDR3 protein: CASSQGPDNYGYTF

clone size: -
V gene: TRBV13
J gene: TRBJ1-2
D gene: -
CDR3 DNA: TGTGCCAGCAGTGAAACAGGTATTGGAAACTATGGCTACACCTTC
CDR3 protein: CASSETGIGNYGYTF

clone size: -
V gene: TRBV2
J gene: TRBJ2-7
D gene: TRBD1
CDR3 DNA: TGTGCCAGCAACCTTCCAGGGGGAACCTACGAGCAGTACTTC
CDR3 protein: CASNLPGGTYEQYF

clone size: -
V gene: TRBV9
J gene: TRBJ2-3
D gene: TRBD1
CDR3 DNA: TGTGCCAGCAGCGTAGGATTAACAGGGGAATTCACAGATACGCAGTATTTT
CDR3 protein: CASSVGLTGEFTDTQYF

clone size: -
V gene: TRBV11-2
J gene: TRBJ1-2
D gene: -
CDR3 DNA: TGTGCCAGCAGCTTAGTTTGGGGGCCAGACCTGGCCTATGGCTACACCTTC
CDR3 protein: CASSLVWGPDLAYGYTF

clone size: -
V gene: TRBV27
J gene: TRBJ2-7
D gene: -
CDR3 DNA: TGTGCCAGCAGTCTGGACCCGGTATCCTACGAGCAGTACTTC
CDR3 protein: CASSLDPVSYEQYF

clone size: -
V gene: TRBV28
J gene: TRBJ1-2
D gene: -
CDR3 DNA: TGTGCCAGCAGGTCCCAAGCCACGAACTATGGCTACACCTTC
CDR3 protein: CASRSQATNYGYTF

clone size: -
V gene: TRBV18
J gene: TRBJ1-2
D gene: TRBD1
CDR3 DNA: TGTGCCAGCTCACCACCCCTGACAGGGGGCGGGGGCTACACCTTC
CDR3 protein: CASSPPLTGGGGYTF

clone size: once
V gene: TRBV9
J gene: TRBJ2-7
D gene: -
CDR3 DNA: TGTGCCAGCAGTGACGACACCTGGACAGCCGAGCAGTACTTC
CDR3 protein: CASSDDTWTAEQYF

clone size: -
V gene: TRBV28
J gene: TRBJ2-1
D gene: TRBD2
CDR3 DNA: TGTGCCAGCAGTTTGGTGGGACTAGCGGGAGGCAATGAGCAGTTCTTC
CDR3 protein: CASSLVGLAGGNEQFF

clone size: -
V gene: TRBV4-1
J gene: TRBJ1-2
D gene: -
CDR3 DNA: TGCGCCAGCAGCCAAGACCCGGGGGGTACTAACTATGGCTACACCTTC
CDR3 protein: CASSQDPGGTNYGYTF

clone size: few
V gene: TRBV9
J gene: TRBJ2-1
D gene: TRBD2
CDR3 DNA: TGTGCCAGCAGCTCTCGGACTAGCGGGGTGAACAATGAGCAGTTCTTC
CDR3 protein: CASSSRTSGVNNEQFF

clone size: -
V gene: TRBV7-3
J gene: TRBJ2-7
D gene: -
CDR3 DNA: TGTGCCAGCAGCTTAACAGCCTCCTACGAGCAGTACTTC
CDR3 protein: CASSLTASYEQYF

clone size: -
V gene: TRBV5-5
J gene: TRBJ1-1
D gene: -
CDR3 DNA: TGTGCCAGCAGCTTGGGACAGCTCACTGAAGCTTTCTTT
CDR3 protein: CASSLGQLTEAFF

clone size: -
V gene: TRBV7-6
J gene: TRBJ2-2
D gene: TRBD2
CDR3 DNA: TGTGCCAGCAGCTCTCTCGGGGGGACCGGGGAGCTGTTTTTT
CDR3 protein: CASSSLGGTGELFF

clone size: -
V gene: TRBV11-2
J gene: TRBJ2-2
D gene: -
CDR3 DNA: TGTGCCAGCAGCTTAGATAACACCGGGGAGCTGTTTTTT
CDR3 protein: CASSLDNTGELFF

clone size: -
V gene: TRBV21-1
J gene: TRBJ2-4
D gene: -
CDR3 DNA: TGTGCCAGCAGCAGTCAGGGAAGGGGAGTCAAAAACATTCAGTACTTC
CDR3 protein: CASSSQGRGVKNIQYF

clone size: few
V gene: TRBV5-6
J gene: TRBJ2-1
D gene: TRBD2
CDR3 DNA: TGTGCCAGCAGCTTCTTCCTAGCGGGGGGTAATGAGCAGTTCTTC
CDR3 protein: CASSFFLAGGNEQFF

clone size: -
V gene: TRBV11-2
J gene: TRBJ2-3
D gene: -
CDR3 DNA: TGTGCCAGCAGCTCCCTCGGACAGACCACAGATACGCAGTATTTT
CDR3 protein: CASSSLGQTTDTQYF

clone size: -
V gene: TRBV28
J gene: TRBJ1-3
D gene: -
CDR3 DNA: TGTGCCAGCACCTCTGGAGGGGCAGGTCGGAGGAACACCATATATTTT
CDR3 protein: CASTSGGAGRRNTIYF

clone size: -
V gene: TRBV30
J gene: TRBJ1-1
D gene: -
CDR3 DNA: TGTGCCTGGAGTGCTCAATTCGGGAGGGGTACTGAAGCTTTCTTT
CDR3 protein: CAWSAQFGRGTEAFF

clone size: few
V gene: TRBV19
J gene: TRBJ1-1
D gene: -
CDR3 DNA: TGTGCCAGTAGTAGACGGGGTCGTGAAGCTTTCTTT
CDR3 protein: CASSRRGREAFF

clone size: few
V gene: TRBV29-1
J gene: TRBJ2-1
D gene: -
CDR3 DNA: TGCAGCTCTGGGCTCTCAGAAGAGCAGTTCTTC
CDR3 protein: CSSGLSEEQFF

clone size: -
V gene: TRBV27
J gene: TRBJ2-2
D gene: TRBD2
CDR3 DNA: TGTGCCAGCAGTTTATCGGGCGGGGGACTCACCGGGGAGCTGTTTTTT
CDR3 protein: CASSLSGGGLTGELFF

clone size: few
V gene: TRBV7-3
J gene: TRBJ2-3
D gene: TRBD2
CDR3 DNA: TGTGCCAGCAGCTTAACTAGCGGGGGCACAGATACGCAGTATTTT
CDR3 protein: CASSLTSGGTDTQYF

clone size: -
V gene: TRBV5-1
J gene: TRBJ2-5
D gene: -
CDR3 DNA: TGCGCCAGCAGCTTCCCCACGGGCGGGACTCAAGAGACCCAGTACTTC
CDR3 protein: CASSFPTGGTQETQYF

clone size: -
V gene: TRBV15
J gene: TRBJ1-2
D gene: -
CDR3 DNA: TGTGCCACCAGCAGAGATAATGGGCAGGCAGCGGTGTATGGCTACACCTTC
CDR3 protein: CATSRDNGQAAVYGYTF

clone size: once
V gene: TRBV27
J gene: TRBJ2-3
D gene: TRBD2
CDR3 DNA: TGTGCCAGCAGATTGGCGGGGGGCACAGATACGCAGTATTTT
CDR3 protein: CASRLAGGTDTQYF

clone size: -
V gene: TRBV28
J gene: TRBJ2-2
D gene: TRBD1
CDR3 DNA: TGTGCCACCAGGGGGGATGGAGACAGGGGAGGTACCGGGGAGCTGTTTTTT
CDR3 protein: CATRGDGDRGGTGELFF

clone size: once
V gene: TRBV5-1
J gene: TRBJ1-1
D gene: -
CDR3 DNA: TGCGCCAGCAGCTTGGCCGATGGGGGTACTGAAGCTTTCTTT
CDR3 protein: CASSLADGGTEAFF

clone size: -
V gene: TRBV28
J gene: TRBJ2-7
D gene: -
CDR3 DNA: TGTGCCAGCAGTTTAGGGTACGAGCAGTACTTC
CDR3 protein: CASSLGYEQYF

clone size: -
V gene: TRBV6-1
J gene: TRBJ2-5
D gene: -
CDR3 DNA: TGTGCCAGCAGTGAGGGTTGGGGACAAGAGACCCAGTACTTC
CDR3 protein: CASSEGWGQETQYF

clone size: -
V gene: TRBV6-5
J gene: TRBJ1-2
D gene: TRBD1
CDR3 DNA: TGTGCCAGCAGTAGACCGGGACAGGGGGTTGTTGGCTACACCTTC
CDR3 protein: CASSRPGQGVVGYTF

clone size: once
V gene: TRBV28
J gene: TRBJ1-1
D gene: -
CDR3 DNA: TGTGCCAGCATCAGCAATAAGGCTTTCTTT
CDR3 protein: CASISNKAFF

clone size: -
V gene: TRBV16
J gene: TRBJ2-4
D gene: -
CDR3 DNA: TGTGCCAGCAGCCAGACGACAGCCAAAAACATTCAGTACTTC
CDR3 protein: CASSQTTAKNIQYF

clone size: -
V gene: TRBV2
J gene: TRBJ2-1
D gene: TRBD1
CDR3 DNA: TGTGCCAGCATCTCACAGGGGAGCTCCTACAATGAGCAGTTCTTC
CDR3 protein: CASISQGSSYNEQFF

clone size: -
V gene: TRBV6-1
J gene: TRBJ2-1
D gene: TRBD1
CDR3 DNA: TGTGCCAGCAGTGGGGACAGGAGCTCCTACAATGAGCAGTTCTTC
CDR3 protein: CASSGDRSSYNEQFF

clone size: -
V gene: TRBV5-5
J gene: TRBJ1-2
D gene: -
CDR3 DNA: TGTGCCAGCAGCTTGCAGAACAACTATGGCTACACCTTC
CDR3 protein: CASSLQNNYGYTF

clone size: -
V gene: TRBV7-9
J gene: TRBJ2-1
D gene: TRBD1
CDR3 DNA: TGTGCCAGCAGCCCGACCCACGGGACAGAGTACAATGAGCAGTTCTTC
CDR3 protein: CASSPTHGTEYNEQFF

clone size: few
V gene: TRBV19
J gene: TRBJ1-5
D gene: -
CDR3 DNA: TGTGCCAGTATGATGGCAAGTTTTGGCAATCAGCCCCAGCATTTT
CDR3 protein: CASMMASFGNQPQHF

clone size: -
V gene: TRBV4-1
J gene: TRBJ2-1
D gene: -
CDR3 DNA: TGCGCCAGCAGCCAAGAAGGGACGGGGAAGCAGTTCTTC
CDR3 protein: CASSQEGTGKQFF